The 25 T cell receptor beta chains given below trace back to one sample, sequenced in a study of shared clonotypes between healthy human individuals. Using immunoSEQ multiplex PCR, the repertoire was profiled, and TCRdb retains in-frame clones only, with some absent. The table records around 990,000 clones, roughly 77% of them present only once. Material: memory CD4+ T cells from PBMCs. Subset: CD45RA-negative fraction. The origin of the receptors is a young man in good health. Some clones in this sample may be carry-over from other donors' samples.

This clone was detected only once. The chain recombines TRBV12-2 with TRBJ1-5. TRBV12-2 represents a pseudogene. The CDR3 runs 16 residues. CDR3 in DNA: TGTGCAAGTCGCTTAGAGGGGAGGTTTCTCAATCAGCCCCAGCATTTT. This sequence encodes CASRLEGRFLNQPQHF.

The V gene is TRBV28, the J gene TRBJ2-1; 12 nucleotides line up with TRBD2. Trimming at V came to 5 bases and at J to 4 bases, leaving 6 bases not matched to a gene. In germline, CDR1 is MDHEN, CDR2 SYDVKM. The CDR3 totals 16 residues. The DNA for the CDR3 is TGTGCCAGCAGTCCCCCGGGACTAGCGGGTTACAATGAGCAGTTCTTC. This gives the protein CASSPPGLAGYNEQFF. The variable domain in full, with the rest retrieved from reference TRBV28 and TRBJ2-1, is DVKVTQSSRYLVKRTGEKVFLECVQDMDHENMFWYRQDPGLGLRLIYFSYDVKMKEKGDIPEGYSVSREKKERFSLILESASTNQTSMYLCASSPPGLAGYNEQFFGPGTRLTVL.

The chain uses TRBV4-3 and TRBJ1-2; 8 bases line up with TRBD1. This CDR3 is 15 amino acids long. Germline lookup yields CDR1 LGHNA and CDR2 YSLEER. V was clipped by 4 bases and J by 3 bases; unmatched bases: 7. The CDR3 reads CASSPDRGRDYGYTF. Written as DNA, the CDR3 is TGCGCCAGCAGCCCCGACAGGGGAAGGGACTATGGCTACACCTTC.

The V call is TRBV9, the J call TRBJ2-3, with D unclear. CDR1 SGDLS and CDR2 YYNGEE come from the germline V gene. There are 15 residues in the CDR3. The V gene lost 3 bases and the J gene lost 0 bases, with 11 bases spanning the gap. The CDR3 loop reads CASSGGSTSTDTQYF. The DNA for the CDR3 is TGTGCCAGCAGCGGCGGATCTACTAGCACAGATACGCAGTATTTT.

This chain links TRBV11-1 with TRBJ1-1, with a possible D match to TRBD1 (5 bases). V was shortened by 1 base and J by 1 base, with 10 bases between the two germline ends. Looked up from germline, CDR1 is SGHAT and CDR2 is FQDESV (reference sequence). The CDR3 consists of 15 residues. The CDR3 loop is CASSLEGPRNTEAFF. Written as DNA, the CDR3 is TGTGCCAGCAGCTTAGAGGGACCGAGGAACACTGAAGCTTTCTTT.

The rearrangement links TRBV19 to TRBJ2-7, with D tentatively TRBD1 or TRBD2 (5 bases each). The CDR3 is 15 residues long. The V end lost 5 bases, the J end lost 0 bases, and 14 bases lay between the germline ends. CDR1 is LNHDA, CDR2 SQIVND, per germline (reference sequence). The DNA of the CDR3 is TGTGCCAGTAGTCCAACCGGGACGGACTCCTACGAGCAGTACTTC. Encoded protein: CASSPTGTDSYEQYF.

The chain couples TRBV7-9 to TRBJ2-7; D call uncertain. Germline CDR1 SEHNR, CDR2 FQNEAQ (reference sequence). Between the trimmed V and J ends, which lost 5 bases and 3 bases, there was a span of 11 bases. There are 13 residues in the CDR3. The CDR3 bases are TGTGCCAGCAGCCCCCCAGTGGGCTACGAGCAGTACTTC. This sequence encodes CASSPPVGYEQYF.

Comment on this clone: The sample carries other DNA sequences with the same CDR3. V gene TRBV27 combines with J gene TRBJ1-5; D remains unclear. Germline V gene data show CDR1 as MNHEY and CDR2 as SMNVEV (reference sequence). This CDR3 is 13 amino acids long. Trimming pared 6 bases from V and 3 bases from J, leaving 9 bases between. The CDR3 spells CASSRRDNQPQHF. In nucleotides, the CDR3 is TGTGCCAGCAGCCGTAGGGACAATCAGCCCCAGCATTTT.

The V gene is TRBV2, the J gene TRBJ1-4; 8 bases line up with TRBD1. From germline, CDR1 is SNHLY and CDR2 FYNNEI. CDR3 length: 16 residues. Trimming at V came to 5 bases and at J to 4 bases, leaving 9 bases not matched to a gene. The DNA for the CDR3 is TGTGCCAGCAGTTCCCTGGGACAGGCTCTTAATGAAAAACTGTTTTTT. It codes for CASSSLGQALNEKLFF.

With respect to this clone: Other nucleotide sequences from this sample produce the same CDR3. The CDR3 nucleotides read TGTGCCAGCAGCCAAGGCCCCAATCAGCCCCAGCATTTT. It specifies CASSQGPNQPQHF. The V call is TRBV4-2, the J call TRBJ1-5; D unclear. Deletions cut 1 base from V and 3 bases from J, with 4 bases between. The germline CDR1 and CDR2 sequences are LGHNA and YNFKEQ. The CDR3 covers 13 residues.

The gene calls are TRBV2 and TRBJ1-5, with a weak D call TRBD1 (5 bases). This CDR3 is built from 14 residues. Germline V gene lookup returns CDR1 SNHLY and CDR2 FYNNEI. V gave up 4 bases and J gave up 3 bases, with 10 bases separating them. The chain's CDR3 is CASSGDGLNQPQHF. CDR3 DNA sequence: TGTGCCAGCAGTGGGGACGGACTCAATCAGCCCCAGCATTTT.

Of note for this clone: This specimen includes other DNA sequences encoding the same CDR3. The chain has TRBV19 and TRBJ2-3; D may be TRBD1 or TRBD2 (5 bases each). The CDR3 runs to 13 residues. The V gene's germline CDR1 is LNHDA and CDR2 SQIVND (reference sequence). V lost 1 base and J 6 bases, leaving 8 bases between the germline ends. CDR3 sequence (DNA): TGTGCCAGTAGTATAGGGGGGTCCGATACGCAGTATTTT. It yields the protein CASSIGGSDTQYF.

V and J are TRBV6-6 and TRBJ1-1; TRBD1 aligns across 9 bases. The V gene's germline CDR1 is MNHNY and CDR2 SVGAGI (reference sequence). V was pared by 5 bases and J by 7 bases, with 2 bases of the junction left unmatched. CDR3 length: 12 amino acids. The CDR3 region has the DNA TGTGCCAGCAGTGACAGGGGGGATGAAGCTTTCTTT. This encodes CASSDRGDEAFF.

The table lists this clone with a few counts. The V gene is TRBV2, the J gene TRBJ2-1; D may correspond to TRBD1 or TRBD2 (5 bases each). Trimming shortened V by 3 bases and J by 7 bases, and 7 bases separated the two germline ends. In germline, CDR1 is SNHLY, CDR2 FYNNEI. The CDR3 loop spans 12 amino acids. CDR3 protein: CASSDWGNEQFF. As DNA, the CDR3 is TGTGCCAGCAGTGACTGGGGGAATGAGCAGTTCTTC.

This clone was counted many times. This sequence joins TRBV9 and TRBJ1-5, with D perhaps TRBD1 (5 bases). Deletions cut 1 base from V and 3 bases from J, with 11 bases between. In germline, CDR1 is SGDLS, CDR2 YYNGEE. The CDR3 has 15 residues. CDR3 coding DNA: TGTGCCAGCAGCGTAACAGCAGGGACCAATCAGCCCCAGCATTTT. Its protein is CASSVTAGTNQPQHF. Together with reference TRBV9 and TRBJ1-5, the CDR3 gives the full variable domain: DSGVTQTPKHLITATGQRVTLRCSPRSGDLSVYWYQQSLDQGLQFLIQYYNGEERAKGNILERFSAQQFPDLHSELNLSSLELGDSALYFCASSVTAGTNQPQHFGDGTRLSIL.

The rearrangement links TRBV2 to TRBJ1-1; a possible D gene is TRBD1 (5 bases). Trimming took 4 bases from V and 1 from J, leaving 13 bases between them. Germline V gene sequence: CDR1 SNHLY, CDR2 FYNNEI. This CDR3 spans 15 amino acids. The CDR3 DNA reads as TGTGCCAGCAGTGGGCAACAGACAGCGAACACTGAAGCTTTCTTT. The encoded protein is CASSGQQTANTEAFF.

On this clone: A read error may account for a junction end that differs from germline. V and J are TRBV5-5 and TRBJ1-4; D is perhaps TRBD1 (5 bases). Per the germline V gene, CDR1 is SGHKS and CDR2 is YYEKEE (reference sequence). The CDR3 is 14 amino acids. The DNA for the CDR3 is TGTGCCAGCAGCTTGAGACAGTCGAATGAAGAACTGTTTTTT. The encoded protein is CASSLRQSNEELFF. Complete variable domain (other parts from reference TRBV5-5 and TRBJ1-4): DAGVTQSPTHLIKTRGQQVTLRCSPISGHKSVSWYQQVLGQGPQFIFQYYEKEERGRGNFPDRFSARQFPNYSSELNVNALLLGDSALYLCASSLRQSNEELFFGSGTQLSVL.

This chain connects TRBV28 to TRBJ1-4, with 12 bases lining up with TRBD1. CDR1 MDHEN and CDR2 SYDVKM come from the germline V gene. CDR3 length: 16 residues. Trimming removed 5 bases from V and 8 bases from J; junction bases left unmatched: 9. The CDR3 nucleotides read TGTGCCAGCAGTCCGGGACAGGGGGCGGCAGAGGAAAAACTGTTTTTT. As protein: CASSPGQGAAEEKLFF. Using reference TRBV28 and TRBJ1-4 for the parts outside the CDR3, the full variable domain is DVKVTQSSRYLVKRTGEKVFLECVQDMDHENMFWYRQDPGLGLRLIYFSYDVKMKEKGDIPEGYSVSREKKERFSLILESASTNQTSMYLCASSPGQGAAEEKLFFGSGTQLSVL.

The table lists this clone with a few counts. The chain employs TRBV7-2 and TRBJ2-1, with TRBD2 identical over 10 bases. V lost 3 bases to trimming and J lost 5 bases; unmatched junction nucleotides: 7. In germline, CDR1 is SGHTA, CDR2 FQGNSA. This CDR3 is 16 amino acids long. The CDR3 region has the DNA TGTGCCAGCAGCTTGGGGGGGACTAGCGCTCACAATGAGCAGTTCTTC. It codes for CASSLGGTSAHNEQFF.

This sequence joins TRBV6-6 and TRBJ1-4, with D possibly matching TRBD1 (5 bases). The length of the CDR3 is 13 residues. V lost 2 bases to trimming and J lost 6 bases, with 7 bases between them. Germline V gene sequence: CDR1 MNHNY, CDR2 SVGAGI (reference sequence). The CDR3 is CASSYGGYEKLFF. The DNA for the CDR3 is TGTGCCAGCAGTTACGGGGGTTATGAAAAACTGTTTTTT.

This clone was recorded a few times. The V gene is TRBV28, the J gene TRBJ2-7; 8 bases are shared with TRBD2. The CDR3 totals 15 residues. Losses at the gene ends were 7 bases for V and 3 bases for J; bases not matched to a gene: 11. Germline CDR1 MDHEN, CDR2 SYDVKM. The CDR3 coding sequence is TGTGCCAGCACCCCCGCCGGGAGCGGGAGCTACGAGCAGTACTTC. Its protein product is CASTPAGSGSYEQYF.

The chain joins TRBV7-2 to TRBJ2-7; 14 bases are shared with TRBD2. The CDR3 has 15 amino acids. The germline V gene has CDR1 SGHTA and CDR2 FQGNSA. Germline trimming cut 6 bases from V and 6 bases from J; bases unmatched to any gene: 7. The CDR3 protein is CASRPGTSGSSEQYF. CDR3 DNA: TGTGCCAGCAGACCCGGGACTAGCGGGAGTAGCGAGCAGTACTTC.

This chain links TRBV5-1 with TRBJ2-3; TRBD1 agrees at 8 bases. The length of the CDR3 is 15 residues. With V trimmed by 4 bases and J by 4 bases, 8 bases remained unmatched. CDR1 is SGHRS and CDR2 is YFSETQ in the germline V gene. CDR3 sequence reads: CASSPGQGFSDTQYF. The CDR3, as DNA: TGCGCCAGCAGCCCCGGACAGGGATTTTCAGATACGCAGTATTTT.

This clone was seen a single time. The chain is built from TRBV28 and TRBJ1-3; no firm D call. The length of the CDR3 is 11 residues. V gave up 6 bases and J gave up 8 bases, with 8 bases separating them. Germline-derived CDR1 and CDR2 are MDHEN and SYDVKM. In DNA, the CDR3 is TGTGCCAGCAGCTCTCGGGACACCATATATTTT. It translates to CASSSRDTIYF.

The J gene is TRBJ1-5, the V gene TRBV2; TRBD1 might be the D (6 bases). CDR1 SNHLY and CDR2 FYNNEI come from the germline V gene. The CDR3 covers 17 residues. The ends were cut back, 4 bases at V and 1 base at J, with 17 bases in the middle. CDR3 nucleotides: TGTGCCAGCAGTGCTGGGGGCCGCGGGGGGAGCAATCAGCCCCAGCATTTT. This encodes CASSAGGRGGSNQPQHF.